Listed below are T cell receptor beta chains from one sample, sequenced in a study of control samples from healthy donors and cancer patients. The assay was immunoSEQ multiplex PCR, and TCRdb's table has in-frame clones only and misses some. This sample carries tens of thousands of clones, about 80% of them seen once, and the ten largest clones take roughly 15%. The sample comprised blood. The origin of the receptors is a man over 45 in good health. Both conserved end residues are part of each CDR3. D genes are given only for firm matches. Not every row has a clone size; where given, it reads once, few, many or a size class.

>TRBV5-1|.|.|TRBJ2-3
TGCGCCAGCAGCTTAGGCGGCTACACAGATACGCAGTATTTT
CASSLGGYTDTQYF
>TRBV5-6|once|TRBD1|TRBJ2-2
TGTGCCAGCAGCTATCTTGGGACAGGGAACACCGGGGAGCTGTTTTTT
CASSYLGTGNTGELFF
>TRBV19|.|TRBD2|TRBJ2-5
TGTGCCAGTAGTAAGGCGGGAGGGCGGGTCGTGACCCAGTACTTC
CASSKAGGRVVTQYF
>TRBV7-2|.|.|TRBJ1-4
TGTGCCAGCAGCTCAGGCTCTAATGAAAAACTGTTTTTT
CASSSGSNEKLFF
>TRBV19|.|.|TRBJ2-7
TGTGCCAGTAGTATCAAGGACTCCCTCTACGAGCAGTACTTC
CASSIKDSLYEQYF
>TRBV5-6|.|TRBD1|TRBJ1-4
TGTGCCAGCAGCCGTTCGGGACAGGGTAATGAAAAACTGTTTTTT
CASSRSGQGNEKLFF
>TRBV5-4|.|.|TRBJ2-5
TGTGCCAGCAGGCTAGAGGGAGAGACCCAGTACTTC
CASRLEGETQYF
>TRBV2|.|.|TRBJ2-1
TGTGCCAGCAGTGATCGGGCAGGGTTTAGAAATGAGCAGTTCTTC
CASSDRAGFRNEQFF
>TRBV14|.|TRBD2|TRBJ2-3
TGTGCCAGCAGCCAAGCAAGACGAGGCGGGAGTAGCACAGATACGCAGTATTTT
CASSQARRGGSSTDTQYF
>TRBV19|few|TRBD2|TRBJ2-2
TGTGCCAGTAGTATTACTAGCGGGGAAAACACCGGGGAGCTGTTTTTT
CASSITSGENTGELFF
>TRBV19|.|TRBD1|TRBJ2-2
TGTGCCAGTAGTATAGACGGGACAGGGTTCCGGGAGCTGTTTTTT
CASSIDGTGFRELFF
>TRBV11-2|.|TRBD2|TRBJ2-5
TGTGCCAGCAGCTTAGCTAGCGGGAGGGGGGAGACCCAGTACTTC
CASSLASGRGETQYF
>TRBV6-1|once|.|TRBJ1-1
TGTGCCAGCAGTGAGGGCGGGACGGTACTATTCTTT
CASSEGGTVLFF
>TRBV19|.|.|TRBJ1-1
TGTGCCAGTACCCTCCTGGGGGGGGCTTTGAACACTGAAGCTTTCTTT
CASTLLGGALNTEAFF
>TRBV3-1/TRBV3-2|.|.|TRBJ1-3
TGTGCCAGCAGCCAAAGGGGCGGTCGCGACTCTGGAAACACCATATATTTT
CASSQRGGRDSGNTIYF
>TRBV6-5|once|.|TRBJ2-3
TGTGCCAGCACTCGAGGGACAGATACGCAGTATTTT
CASTRGTDTQYF
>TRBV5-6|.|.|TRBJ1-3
TGTGCCAGCAGCCTCTTGGGATTCTCTGGAAACACCATATATTTT
CASSLLGFSGNTIYF
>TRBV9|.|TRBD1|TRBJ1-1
TGTGCCAGCAGTCAAACAGGGGGTACGAACACTGAAGCTTTCTTT
CASSQTGGTNTEAFF
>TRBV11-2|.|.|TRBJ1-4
TGTGCCAGCAGCCGGGGGACAAGGCGAACTAATGAAAAACTGTTTTTT
CASSRGTRRTNEKLFF
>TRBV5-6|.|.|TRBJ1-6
TGTGCCAGCAGCGGGAATATTGGGCAGAGTAATTCACCCCTCCACTTT
CASSGNIGQSNSPLHF
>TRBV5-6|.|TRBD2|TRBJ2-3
TGTGCCAGCAGCGGAGCCAGCGGGAGAGCAGATACGCAGTATTTT
CASSGASGRADTQYF
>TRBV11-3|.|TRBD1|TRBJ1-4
TGTGCCAGCAGCTACGGGACAGCGCCAACTAATGAAAAACTGTTTTTT
CASSYGTAPTNEKLFF
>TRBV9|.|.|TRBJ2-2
TGTGCCAGCACCCAAAACACCGGGGAGCTGTTTTTT
CASTQNTGELFF
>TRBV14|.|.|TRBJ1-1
TGTGCCAGCAGCCAAGAGGACAGTCCGAACACTGAAGCTTTCTTT
CASSQEDSPNTEAFF
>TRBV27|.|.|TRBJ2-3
TGTGCCAGCAGTTTATCCAAATCTGCAGATACGCAGTATTTT
CASSLSKSADTQYF
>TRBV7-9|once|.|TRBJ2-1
TGTGCCAGCAGCTTAGGGGCCGGCCCCTACAATGAGCAGTTCTTC
CASSLGAGPYNEQFF
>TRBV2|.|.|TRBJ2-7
TGTGCCAGCAGAGCCTTGGTGGGTCCTTACGAGCAGTACTTC
CASRALVGPYEQYF
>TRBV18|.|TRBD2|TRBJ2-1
TGTGCCAGCTCACCCCTAGGACTAGCAGGCGATGAGCAGTTCTTC
CASSPLGLAGDEQFF